These 17 T cell receptor beta chains originate from one sample sequenced in a study of cytomegalovirus exposure and HLA in healthy donors. 60 Vbeta and 13 Jbeta primers were used in PCR. Generated by immunoSEQ multiplex PCR, the TCRdb table keeps only in-frame clones and is missing some. The sample records a few hundred thousand clones, just under 85% being singletons. Sequencing used PBMCs. Every receptor here comes from a woman in her thirties or forties in good health and CMV-seropositive.

About this clone itself: Sequence at one end of the junction differs from germline and may be a read error. This chain connects TRBV25-1 to TRBJ2-2; TRBD2 matches at 8 bases. The CDR3 loop spans 18 amino acids. Germline values: CDR1 MGHDK, CDR2 SYGVNS. In DNA, the CDR3 is TGTGCCAGCAGTGAATACTTTAGCGGGGAGGGCCTATCCGGGGAGCTGTCTTTT. This codes for CASSEYFSGEGLSGELSF.

The CDR3 sequence: CASSSATGVVTGELFF. DNA of the CDR3: TGTGCCAGCAGCTCGGCCACAGGGGTGGTCACCGGGGAGCTGTTTTTT. The genes are TRBV7-2 and TRBJ2-2; TRBD1 matches 7 bases. CDR3 length: 16 residues. CDR1 and CDR2 (germline): SGHTA, FQGNSA. The J segment lost 4 bases and the V segment lost 4 bases, leaving 9 bases of the junction unmatched. The whole variable domain, filled in from reference TRBV7-2 and TRBJ2-2, reads GAGVSQSPSNKVTEKGKDVELRCDPISGHTALYWYRQSLGQGLEFLIYFQGNSAPDKSGLPSDRFSAERTGGSVSTLTIQRTQQEDSAVYLCASSSATGVVTGELFFGEGSRLTVL.

This rearrangement joins TRBV6-1 to TRBJ1-5; no clear D gene. Deletions cut 5 bases from V and 1 base from J, with 3 bases between. There are 12 residues in the CDR3. In germline, CDR1 is MNHNS, CDR2 SASEGT. The CDR3 coding sequence is TGTGCCAGCAGTCCGAGCAATCAGCCCCAGCATTTT. Translation gives CASSPSNQPQHF.

This chain uses TRBV5-1 with TRBJ2-3; D is possibly TRBD2 (5 bases). V was trimmed by 5 bases and J by 8 bases, leaving 12 bases between them. The CDR3 runs 12 residues. Germline assignment: CDR1 SGHRS and CDR2 YFSETQ. CDR3 in DNA: TGCGCCAGCAGGATGGAGGCAGGTACGCAGTATTTT. As protein: CASRMEAGTQYF.

Only a few counts were recorded for this clone. This rearrangement joins TRBV6-5 to TRBJ2-7; TRBD2 matches 7 bases. The J segment lost 1 base and the V segment lost 3 bases, leaving 6 bases of the junction unmatched. Per germline, CDR1 MNHEY and CDR2 SVGAGI. The CDR3 loop spans 15 amino acids. The CDR3 DNA follows: TGTGCCAGCAGTTATAGCAGCGGGATTTCCTACGAGCAGTACTTC. It yields the protein CASSYSSGISYEQYF.

The chain carries TRBV18 and TRBJ1-3, with D possibly TRBD1 on 6 matching bases. The CDR3 loop spans 17 amino acids. Trimming cost V 2 bases and J 2 bases, with 16 bases left between them. Germline V gives CDR1 KGHSH, CDR2 LQKENI. CDR3 bases: TGTGCCAGCTCACCAAAGGTGGACAGCCTGACTGGAAACACCATATATTTT. Residues: CASSPKVDSLTGNTIYF.

The rearrangement joins TRBV30 to TRBJ2-5; tentative D call: TRBD1 (6 bases). Trimming took off 5 bases at V and 5 bases at J, with 18 bases between the two ends. Germline V lookup: CDR1 GTSNPN, CDR2 SVGIG (reference sequence). The CDR3 loop spans 14 amino acids. The CDR3 sequence is CAWGLGALKETQYF. The CDR3 coding sequence is TGTGCCTGGGGCCTGGGGGCTTTGAAGGAGACCCAGTACTTC.

The V gene is TRBV5-1, the J gene TRBJ1-2; tentatively, D is TRBD1 (6 bases). The CDR3 sequence is 18 residues long. Trimming removed 0 bases at V and 4 bases at J, with 22 bases between. CDR1 is SGHRS and CDR2 is YFSETQ in the germline V gene. The CDR3 loop is CASSLDGIVAGESYGYTF. The CDR3, as DNA: TGCGCCAGCAGCTTGGACGGTATAGTAGCAGGGGAGTCCTATGGCTACACCTTC.

The genes are TRBV18 and TRBJ2-2; 7 bases align to TRBD1. V was pared by 2 bases and J by 3 bases, with 0 bases of the junction left unmatched. This CDR3 comprises 14 residues. Germline V gene data show CDR1 as KGHSH and CDR2 as LQKENI. CDR3 residues: CASSPGTDTGELFF. The CDR3 DNA reads as TGTGCCAGCTCACCAGGGACAGACACCGGGGAGCTGTTTTTT. The full variable domain, completed using reference TRBV18 and TRBJ2-2, is NAGVMQNPRHLVRRRGQEARLRCSPMKGHSHVYWYRQLPEEGLKFMVYLQKENIIDESGMPKERFSAEFPKEGPSILRIQQVVRGDSAAYFCASSPGTDTGELFFGEGSRLTVL.

This clone has a single count. The rearrangement links TRBV7-9 to TRBJ1-1; D might be TRBD1 (6 bases). The CDR3 has 14 amino acids. Per germline, CDR1 SEHNR and CDR2 FQNEAQ (reference sequence). V lost 2 bases and J lost 4, with 11 bases in between. For the CDR3, the DNA is TGTGCCAGCAGCTTAAAGGGGGGGAGCACTGAAGCTTTCTTT. Protein sequence: CASSLKGGSTEAFF. The entire variable domain, with the rest obtained from reference TRBV7-9 and TRBJ1-1, is as follows: DTGVSQNPRHKITKRGQNVTFRCDPISEHNRLYWYRQTLGQGPEFLTYFQNEAQLEKSRLLSDRFSAERPKGSFSTLEIQRTEQGDSAMYLCASSLKGGSTEAFFGQGTRLTVV.

The chain uses TRBV5-1 and TRBJ1-2; tentative D call: TRBD1 (6 bases). The V gene lost 0 bases and the J gene lost 7 bases, with 13 bases spanning the gap. Per germline, CDR1 SGHRS and CDR2 YFSETQ. The CDR3 is made up of 14 amino acids. The chain's CDR3 is CASSLGVGAAGYTF. The CDR3 region has the DNA TGCGCCAGCAGCTTGGGAGTGGGGGCAGCTGGCTACACCTTC.

This sequence joins TRBV2 and TRBJ2-1; 7 bases agree with TRBD2. CDR1 is SNHLY, CDR2 FYNNEI, per germline. The CDR3 length is 12 residues. With V trimmed by 9 bases and J by 6 bases, 5 bases remained unmatched. Here the CDR3 reads CARRAGTNEQFF. Written as DNA, the CDR3 is TGTGCCAGAAGAGCGGGAACCAATGAGCAGTTCTTC.

This clone has more than one count but fewer than ten. The CDR3 spells CASNQAGGPSQYF. The DNA for the CDR3 is TGTGCCAGCAATCAAGCGGGAGGTCCCAGTCAGTACTTC. The V call is TRBV6-5, the J call TRBJ2-4, with 9 bases matching TRBD2. J gave up 12 bases and V 7 bases, and 10 bases lay outside the gene matches. CDR3 size: 13 residues. Germline V CDR1 and CDR2: MNHEY, SVGAGI.

The J gene is TRBJ1-4, the V gene TRBV5-1; maybe TRBD1 (6 bases). With 2 bases removed from V and 6 bases from J, the gap between germline ends came to 14 bases. The CDR3 covers 15 residues. The V gene's germline CDR1 is SGHRS and CDR2 YFSETQ. This chain's CDR3 is CASSLGGANDEKLFF. CDR3 nucleotide sequence: TGCGCCAGCAGCTTAGGGGGGGCAAATGATGAAAAACTGTTTTTT.

CDR3: CASSQGVAGLPNTGELFF. The DNA of the CDR3 is TGCGCCAGCAGCCAAGGGGTAGCGGGACTTCCGAACACCGGGGAGCTGTTTTTT. This chain uses TRBV4-1 with TRBJ2-2; 8 bases agree with TRBD2. The ends lost 1 base at V and 0 bases at J; junction bases unmatched: 7. Germline V gives CDR1 MGHRA, CDR2 YSYEKL. There are 18 residues in the CDR3.

CDR3 region: CASRWGQGTKTQYF. DNA for the CDR3: TGTGCCAGCAGATGGGGACAGGGGACGAAGACCCAGTACTTC. V and J are TRBV28 and TRBJ2-5; the match to TRBD1 covers 10 bases. The junction had 7 bases not matched to a gene; V was cut back by 6 bases and J by 6 bases. The CDR3 extends over 14 amino acids. CDR1 is MDHEN and CDR2 is SYDVKM in the germline V gene.

This sequence joins TRBV6-5 and TRBJ1-5; D uncertain. The CDR3 contains 15 residues. Per the germline V gene, CDR1 is MNHEY and CDR2 is SVGAGI. V was pared by 0 bases and J by 1 base, with 7 bases between. The CDR3 nucleotides are TGTGCCAGCAGTTACTCGCTACAGAGCAATCAGCCCCAGCATTTT. Amino acid sequence: CASSYSLQSNQPQHF.